The 21 T cell receptor beta chains in this list originate from one sample, sequenced in a study of blood T cell repertoires in COVID-19. The data were produced by immunoSEQ multiplex PCR, yet TCRdb's version contains in-frame clones alone and is incomplete. The sample records 150,000 to 200,000 clones, roughly 87% being singletons. Sequencing input: peripheral blood. The source of these receptors is a woman in her 70s with COVID-19, enrolled during active disease.

This clone was seen just once. The chain has TRBV3-1 (or the pseudogene TRBV3-2) and TRBJ2-1; the D gene is possibly TRBD1 (5 bases). The CDR3 spans 15 residues. V dropped 0 bases and J dropped 5 bases, with 11 bases sitting between them. Germline loops: CDR1 LGHDT, CDR2 YNNKEL (reference sequence). In DNA, the CDR3 is TGTGCCAGCAGCCAAGATCTTAGACAGCACAATGAGCAGTTCTTC. Its translation: CASSQDLRQHNEQFF.

This sequence joins TRBV5-5 and TRBJ2-3, with D possibly matching TRBD1 (6 bases). Germline loops: CDR1 SGHKS, CDR2 YYEKEE (reference sequence). V dropped 3 bases and J dropped 5 bases, with 16 bases sitting between them. CDR3 size: 15 residues. The CDR3 DNA is TGTGCCAGCAGCTCGAGGGGGTATCCCGGAGATACGCAGTATTTT. This translates into CASSSRGYPGDTQYF.

The chain links TRBV19 to TRBJ2-1, with 7 bases identical to TRBD2. The CDR3 covers 15 residues. Germline CDR1 and CDR2: LNHDA and SQIVND (reference sequence). With 0 bases clipped from V and 2 bases from J, the junction kept 1 base outside the gene matches. The CDR3 spells CASSIDRGAYNEQFF. The CDR3 DNA reads as TGTGCCAGTAGTATAGATCGGGGGGCCTACAATGAGCAGTTCTTC.

The V gene is TRBV28, the J gene TRBJ2-5, with 11 bases matching TRBD2. Germline CDR1 and CDR2: MDHEN and SYDVKM. Trimming at V came to 8 bases and at J to 5 bases, leaving 10 bases not matched to a gene. This CDR3 spans 15 amino acids. The CDR3 sequence is CASLTGLAVRETQYF. CDR3 nucleotides: TGTGCCAGCTTAACGGGACTAGCGGTTCGGGAGACCCAGTACTTC.

The chain carries TRBV6-2 or TRBV6-3 and TRBJ2-7; D call uncertain. This CDR3 spans 12 amino acids. With 1 base removed from V and 3 bases from J, the gap between germline ends came to 4 bases. Germline V gene sequence: CDR1 MNHEY, CDR2 SVGEGT. In DNA, the CDR3 is TGTGCCAGCAGTTACTTGTACTACGAGCAGTACTTC. It yields the protein CASSYLYYEQYF.

The gene calls are TRBV5-1 and TRBJ1-4; weak D call: TRBD1 (6 bases). V was cut by 5 bases and J by 5 bases, with 13 bases left in between. The CDR3 sequence is 14 residues long. The germline V gene has CDR1 SGHRS and CDR2 YFSETQ. As DNA, the CDR3 is TGCGCCAGCAGTATGATGACAGGCAATGAAAAACTGTTTTTT. Amino acid sequence: CASSMMTGNEKLFF.

For the CDR3, the DNA is TGTGCCAGTAGTCCCCTCCGACAGGCCTCCTTGAACACTGAAGCTTTCTTT. It is translated as CASSPLRQASLNTEAFF. The chain has TRBV19 and TRBJ1-1; the D gene is possibly TRBD1 (6 bases). Deletions cut 5 bases from V and 0 bases from J, with 19 bases between. The length of the CDR3 is 17 residues. The germline V gene encodes CDR1 LNHDA and CDR2 SQIVND (reference sequence).

The rearrangement joins TRBV2 to TRBJ2-2, with D perhaps TRBD1 (7 bases). This CDR3 has 14 residues. V was shortened by 5 bases and J by 8 bases, with 15 bases between the two germline ends. Germline V lookup: CDR1 SNHLY, CDR2 FYNNEI. CDR3 sequence reads: CASSLQGGQGELFF. Written as DNA, the CDR3 is TGTGCCAGCAGTCTCCAGGGGGGCCAGGGGGAGCTGTTTTTT.

This clone was detected only once. A read error may account for a junction end that differs from germline. J is TRBJ2-1 and V is TRBV7-2, with 11 positions matching TRBD2. This CDR3 comprises 14 residues. Germline CDR1 reads SGHTA; CDR2 reads FQGNSA. The CDR3 DNA follows: TGTGCCAGCAGCTTAGCCTCGCTAGCGGGAGGTTTACTCTTC. This sequence encodes CASSLASLAGGLLF.

The chain uses TRBV4-3 and TRBJ2-5; possibly TRBD2 for D (6 bases). CDR3 length: 14 amino acids. Germline V lookup: CDR1 LGHNA, CDR2 YSLEER. Trimming removed 0 bases from V and 4 bases from J, with 9 bases in between. The CDR3 DNA reads TGCGCCAGCAGCCAAGATATGGGGGGAGAGACCCAGTACTTC. The encoded protein is CASSQDMGGETQYF.

This clone was recorded only once. In the same sample, other DNA sequences code for this CDR3. This chain connects TRBV24-1 to TRBJ2-1; 13 positions match TRBD2. The CDR3 is 16 residues long. V dropped 3 bases and J dropped 4; count of bases not matched to a gene: 2. Germline CDR1 and CDR2: KGHDR and SFDVKD. The CDR3 DNA reads as TGTGCCACCAGTGATCGGACTAGCGGGAGTTACAATGAGCAGTTCTTC. Its protein product is CATSDRTSGSYNEQFF.

The J gene is TRBJ2-7, the V gene TRBV29-1; D call uncertain. CDR1 and CDR2 (germline): SQVTM, ANQGSEA. Trimming cost V 4 bases and J 1 base, with 14 bases left between them. The CDR3 consists of 14 residues. In nucleotides, the CDR3 is TGCAGCGTTGTTTACCACTCGACATCCTACGAGCAGTACTTC. It encodes CSVVYHSTSYEQYF.

The J gene is TRBJ2-3, the V gene TRBV18; TRBD2 agrees at 10 bases. Trimming removed 5 bases from V and 3 bases from J; junction bases left unmatched: 5. This CDR3 has 15 residues. CDR1 and CDR2 from the germline V gene are KGHSH and LQKENI. CDR3: CASSRLAGLTDTQYF. DNA of the CDR3: TGTGCCAGCTCAAGACTAGCGGGCCTAACAGATACGCAGTATTTT.

This chain uses TRBV5-4 with TRBJ2-1; D is uncertain. Germline assignment: CDR1 SGHNT and CDR2 YYREEE (reference sequence). This CDR3 is 13 amino acids long. V was pared by 0 bases and J by 5 bases, with 6 bases between. The CDR3 nucleotides are TGTGCCAGCAGCTTGGCGGTTAACAATGAGCAGTTCTTC. Translation gives CASSLAVNNEQFF.

The chain couples TRBV6-2 or TRBV6-3 to TRBJ2-2, with 10 bases matching TRBD1. CDR1 and CDR2 from the germline V gene are MNHEY and SVGEGT. CDR3 length: 16 residues. V shed 3 bases, J shed 2 bases, and the junction held 3 bases outside the gene matches. CDR3 DNA: TGTGCCAGCAGTTATAGACAGGGGGCCAACACCGGGGAGCTGTTTTTT. Translating it yields CASSYRQGANTGELFF.

The chain recombines TRBV6-5 with TRBJ1-1, with TRBD1 matching 11 bases. The CDR3 has 14 amino acids. Trimming at V came to 3 bases and at J to 6 bases, leaving 3 bases not matched to a gene. CDR1 and CDR2 from the germline V gene are MNHEY and SVGAGI. CDR3 sequence (DNA): TGTGCCAGCAGTTATCGGGGACAGGGGGCTGAAGCTTTCTTT. Translation: CASSYRGQGAEAFF.

V is TRBV9 and J is TRBJ2-7; TRBD2 might be the D (6 bases). The CDR3 is 14 residues long. V shed 0 bases and J shed 6 bases, with 13 bases lying between them. Germline V gene data show CDR1 as SGDLS and CDR2 as YYNGEE. CDR3 in amino acids: CASSVAPQGGEQYF. The CDR3 region has the DNA TGTGCCAGCAGCGTAGCCCCCCAGGGAGGCGAGCAGTACTTC.

V is TRBV6-5 and J is TRBJ1-2, with TRBD1 matching 8 bases. The germline V gene encodes CDR1 MNHEY and CDR2 SVGAGI. This CDR3 has 15 amino acids. V shed 6 bases and J 7 bases; nucleotides not matched to a gene: 13. Here the CDR3 DNA reads TGTGCCAGCAGGGGACAACAGGGGGTAGTTAGTGGCTACACCTTC. This encodes CASRGQQGVVSGYTF.

The chain couples TRBV28 to TRBJ2-5; a possible D gene is TRBD1 (6 bases). The CDR3 has 13 amino acids. Deletions cut 3 bases from V and 10 bases from J, with 15 bases between. Germline V CDR1 and CDR2: MDHEN, SYDVKM. CDR3 coding DNA: TGTGCCAGCAGTTTGACCTCAAAAGGGGGCCAGTACTTC. Residues: CASSLTSKGGQYF.

The chain joins TRBV15 to TRBJ2-3; 9 bases are shared with TRBD1. Losses at the gene ends were 1 base for V and 1 base for J; bases not matched to a gene: 0. CDR3 length: 15 amino acids. Germline CDR1 reads LNHNV; CDR2 reads YYDKDF (reference sequence). The CDR3 sequence is CATSRGTGGTDTQYF. The CDR3 DNA reads as TGTGCCACCAGCAGAGGGACAGGGGGCACAGATACGCAGTATTTT.

The rearrangement joins TRBV10-3 to TRBJ2-6; D is ambiguous. This CDR3 region has 15 residues. The V end lost 4 bases, the J end lost 0 bases, and 7 bases lay between the germline ends. CDR1 and CDR2 (germline): ENHRY, SYGVKD. The chain's CDR3 is CAISATGSGANVLTF. DNA for the CDR3: TGTGCCATCAGTGCGACTGGCTCTGGGGCCAACGTCCTGACTTTC.